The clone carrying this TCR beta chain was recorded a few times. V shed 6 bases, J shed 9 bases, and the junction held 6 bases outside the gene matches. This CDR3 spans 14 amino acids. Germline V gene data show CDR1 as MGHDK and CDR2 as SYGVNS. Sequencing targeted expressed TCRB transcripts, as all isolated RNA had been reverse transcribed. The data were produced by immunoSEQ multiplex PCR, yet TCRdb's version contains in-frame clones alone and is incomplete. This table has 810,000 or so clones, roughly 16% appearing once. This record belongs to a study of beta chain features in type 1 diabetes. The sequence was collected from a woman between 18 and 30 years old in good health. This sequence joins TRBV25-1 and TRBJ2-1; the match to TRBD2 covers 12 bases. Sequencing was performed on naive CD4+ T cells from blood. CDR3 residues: CASRTSGRTGEQFF. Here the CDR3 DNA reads TGTGCCAGCAGAACTAGCGGGAGGACGGGTGAGCAGTTCTTC.